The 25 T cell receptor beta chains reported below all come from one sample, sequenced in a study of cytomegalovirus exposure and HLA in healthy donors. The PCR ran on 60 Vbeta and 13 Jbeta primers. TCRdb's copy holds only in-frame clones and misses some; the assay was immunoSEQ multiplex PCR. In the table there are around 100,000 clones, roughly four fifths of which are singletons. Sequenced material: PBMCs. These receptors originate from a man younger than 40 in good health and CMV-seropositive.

CDR3 sequence: CASSLDRLYGYTF. The CDR3 DNA is TGTGCCAGCAGTCTCGACAGACTCTATGGCTACACCTTC. This chain joins TRBV6-5 and TRBJ1-2; maybe TRBD1 (5 bases). The ends were cut back, 5 bases at V and 4 bases at J, with 11 bases in the middle. There are 13 residues in the CDR3. Germline assignment: CDR1 MNHEY and CDR2 SVGAGI.

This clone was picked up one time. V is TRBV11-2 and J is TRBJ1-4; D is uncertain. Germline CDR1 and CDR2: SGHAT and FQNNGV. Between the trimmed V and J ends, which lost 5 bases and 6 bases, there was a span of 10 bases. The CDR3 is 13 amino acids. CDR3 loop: CASSRLTYEKLFF. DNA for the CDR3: TGTGCCAGCAGCAGACTCACCTATGAAAAACTGTTTTTT.

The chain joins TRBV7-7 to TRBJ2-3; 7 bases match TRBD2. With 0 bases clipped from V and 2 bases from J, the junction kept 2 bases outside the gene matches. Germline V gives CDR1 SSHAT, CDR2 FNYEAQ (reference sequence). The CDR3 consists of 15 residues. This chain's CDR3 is CASSLAGGITDTQYF. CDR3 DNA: TGTGCCAGCAGCTTAGCGGGGGGGATCACAGATACGCAGTATTTT. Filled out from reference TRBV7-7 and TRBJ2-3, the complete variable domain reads GAGVSQSPRYKVTKRGQDVTLRCDPISSHATLYWYQQALGQGPEFLTYFNYEAQPDKSGLPSDRFSAERPEGSISTLTIQRTEQRDSAMYRCASSLAGGITDTQYFGPGTRLTVL.

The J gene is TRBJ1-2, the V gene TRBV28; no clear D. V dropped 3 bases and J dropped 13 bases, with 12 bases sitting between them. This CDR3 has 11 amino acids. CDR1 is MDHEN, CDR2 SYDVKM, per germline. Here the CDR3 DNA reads TGTGCCAGCAGTTTGGCGCAGGATCGCACCTTC. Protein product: CASSLAQDRTF.

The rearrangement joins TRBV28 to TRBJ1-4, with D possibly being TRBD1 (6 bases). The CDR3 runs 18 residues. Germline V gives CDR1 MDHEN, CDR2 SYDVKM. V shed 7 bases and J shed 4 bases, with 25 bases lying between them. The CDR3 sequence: CASTPIGDTRVGNEKLFF. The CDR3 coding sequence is TGTGCCAGCACCCCGATCGGGGACACAAGAGTGGGTAATGAAAAACTGTTTTTT.

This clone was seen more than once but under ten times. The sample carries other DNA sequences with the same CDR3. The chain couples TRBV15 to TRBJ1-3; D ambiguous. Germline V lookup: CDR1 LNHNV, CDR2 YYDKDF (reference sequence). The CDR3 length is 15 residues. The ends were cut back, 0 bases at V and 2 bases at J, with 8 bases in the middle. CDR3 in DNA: TGTGCCACCAGCAGAGAACCAACAGCTGGAAACACCATATATTTT. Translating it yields CATSREPTAGNTIYF.

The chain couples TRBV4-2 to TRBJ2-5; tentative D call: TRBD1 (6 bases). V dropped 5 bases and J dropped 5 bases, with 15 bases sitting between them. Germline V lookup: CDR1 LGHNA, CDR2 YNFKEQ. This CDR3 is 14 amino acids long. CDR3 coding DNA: TGTGCCAGCAGCTTTTGGGGGCGAGGTGAGACCCAGTACTTC. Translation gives CASSFWGRGETQYF.

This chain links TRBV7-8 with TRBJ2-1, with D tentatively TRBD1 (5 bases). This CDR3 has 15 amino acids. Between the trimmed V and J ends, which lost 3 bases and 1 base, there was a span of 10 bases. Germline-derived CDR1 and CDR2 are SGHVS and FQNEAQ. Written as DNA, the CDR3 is TGTGCCAGCAGCTTTGGGGCTCCATCCTACAATGAGCAGTTCTTC. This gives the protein CASSFGAPSYNEQFF.

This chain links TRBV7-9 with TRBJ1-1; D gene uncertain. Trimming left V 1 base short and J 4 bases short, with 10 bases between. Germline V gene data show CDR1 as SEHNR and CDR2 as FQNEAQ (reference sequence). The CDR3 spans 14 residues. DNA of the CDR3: TGTGCCAGCAGCTTAGATATAGTGCGCACTGAAGCTTTCTTT. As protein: CASSLDIVRTEAFF.

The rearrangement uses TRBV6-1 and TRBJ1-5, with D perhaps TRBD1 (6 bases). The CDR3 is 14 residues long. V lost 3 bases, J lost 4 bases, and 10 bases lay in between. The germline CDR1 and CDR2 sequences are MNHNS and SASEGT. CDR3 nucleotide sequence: TGTGCCAGCAGTGAGGTACAGGGTAATCAGCCCCAGCATTTT. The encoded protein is CASSEVQGNQPQHF.

CDR3 loop: CASSQGQVKETQYF. The CDR3 DNA follows: TGCGCCAGCAGCCAAGGACAGGTAAAGGAGACCCAGTACTTC. The chain carries TRBV5-1 and TRBJ2-5; 7 bases fit TRBD1. In germline, CDR1 is SGHRS, CDR2 YFSETQ. The junction had 8 bases not matched to a gene; V was cut back by 4 bases and J by 5 bases. This CDR3 is 14 amino acids long.

CDR3 DNA: TGTGCCAGCAGTACCAGGGAAGTCAGCTATGGCTACACCTTC. This gives the protein CASSTREVSYGYTF. The chain couples TRBV28 to TRBJ1-2, with D maybe TRBD1 (5 bases). V was cut by 5 bases and J by 4 bases, with 14 bases left in between. The CDR3 consists of 14 residues. Germline values: CDR1 MDHEN, CDR2 SYDVKM.

The DNA for the CDR3 is TGTGCCAGCAGCTTGGTGGTAGGGGTTTGGTACTTC. Its translation: CASSLVVGVWYF. This chain links TRBV7-2 with TRBJ2-4; possibly TRBD1 for D (5 bases). The CDR3 spans 12 residues. Trimming shortened V by 3 bases and J by 15 bases, and 15 bases separated the two germline ends. The germline gives CDR1 SGHTA, CDR2 FQGNSA.

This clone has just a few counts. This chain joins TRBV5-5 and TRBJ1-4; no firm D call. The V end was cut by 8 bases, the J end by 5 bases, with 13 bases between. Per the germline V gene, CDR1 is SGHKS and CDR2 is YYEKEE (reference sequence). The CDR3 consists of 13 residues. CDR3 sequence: CASGERRNEKLFF. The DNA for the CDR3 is TGTGCCAGTGGAGAGCGGCGAAATGAAAAACTGTTTTTT.

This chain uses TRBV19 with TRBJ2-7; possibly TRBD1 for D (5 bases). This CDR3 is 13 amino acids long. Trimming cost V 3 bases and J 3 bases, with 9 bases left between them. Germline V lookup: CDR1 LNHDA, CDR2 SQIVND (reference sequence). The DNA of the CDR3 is TGTGCCAGTAGTATCGGACATTACTACGAGCAGTACTTC. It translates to CASSIGHYYEQYF.

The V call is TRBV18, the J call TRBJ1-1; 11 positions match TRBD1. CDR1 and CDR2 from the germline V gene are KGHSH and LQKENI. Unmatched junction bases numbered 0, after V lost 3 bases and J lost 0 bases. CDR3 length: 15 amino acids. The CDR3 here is CASSPDRGLNTEAFF. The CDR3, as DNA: TGTGCCAGCTCACCGGACAGGGGGCTGAACACTGAAGCTTTCTTT.

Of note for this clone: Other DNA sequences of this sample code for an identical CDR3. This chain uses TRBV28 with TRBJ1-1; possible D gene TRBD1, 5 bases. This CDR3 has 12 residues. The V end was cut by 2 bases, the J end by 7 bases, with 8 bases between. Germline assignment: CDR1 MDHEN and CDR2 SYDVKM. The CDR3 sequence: CASSLTGGEAFF. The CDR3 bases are TGTGCCAGCAGTTTAACGGGGGGTGAAGCTTTCTTT.

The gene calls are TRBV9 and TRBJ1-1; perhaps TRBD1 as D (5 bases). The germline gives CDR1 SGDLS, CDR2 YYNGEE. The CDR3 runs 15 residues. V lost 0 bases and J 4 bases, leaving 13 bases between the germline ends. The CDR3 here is CASSVDPGGGTEAFF. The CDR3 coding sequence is TGTGCCAGCAGCGTAGATCCCGGGGGTGGCACTGAAGCTTTCTTT.

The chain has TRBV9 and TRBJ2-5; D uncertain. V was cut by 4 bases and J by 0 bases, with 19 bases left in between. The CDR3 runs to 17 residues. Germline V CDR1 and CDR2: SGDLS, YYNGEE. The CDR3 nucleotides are TGTGCCAGCAGCCCCGATTTTACAAACCAGTACCAAGAGACCCAGTACTTC. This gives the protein CASSPDFTNQYQETQYF. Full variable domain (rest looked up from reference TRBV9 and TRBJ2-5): DSGVTQTPKHLITATGQRVTLRCSPRSGDLSVYWYQQSLDQGLQFLIQYYNGEERAKGNILERFSAQQFPDLHSELNLSSLELGDSALYFCASSPDFTNQYQETQYFGPGTRLLVL.

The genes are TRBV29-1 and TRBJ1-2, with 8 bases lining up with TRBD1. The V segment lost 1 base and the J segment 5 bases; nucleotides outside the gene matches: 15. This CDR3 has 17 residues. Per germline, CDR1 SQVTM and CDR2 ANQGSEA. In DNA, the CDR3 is TGCAGCGTTGAAGCGAACACTGCAGGGGGCGCCCGGTATGGCTACACCTTC. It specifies CSVEANTAGGARYGYTF.

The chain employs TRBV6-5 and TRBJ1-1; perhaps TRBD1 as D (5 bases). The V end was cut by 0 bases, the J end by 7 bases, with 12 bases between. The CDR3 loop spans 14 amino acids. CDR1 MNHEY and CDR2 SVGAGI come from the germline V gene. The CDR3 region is CASSYSLGRGEAFF. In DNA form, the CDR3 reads TGTGCCAGCAGTTACTCGCTCGGGAGGGGTGAAGCTTTCTTT.

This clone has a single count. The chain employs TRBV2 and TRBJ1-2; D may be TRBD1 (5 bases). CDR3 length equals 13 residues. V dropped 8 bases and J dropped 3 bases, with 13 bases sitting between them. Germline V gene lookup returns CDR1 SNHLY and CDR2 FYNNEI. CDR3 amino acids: CASGGSGYYGYTF. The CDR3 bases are TGTGCCAGCGGGGGGTCAGGCTACTATGGCTACACCTTC.

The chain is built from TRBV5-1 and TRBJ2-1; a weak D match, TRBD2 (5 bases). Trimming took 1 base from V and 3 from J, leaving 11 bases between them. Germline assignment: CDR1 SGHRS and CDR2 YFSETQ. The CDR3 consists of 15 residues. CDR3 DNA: TGCGCCAGCAGCTTGAGCGGCCGAGGCTACAATGAGCAGTTCTTC. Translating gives CASSLSGRGYNEQFF.

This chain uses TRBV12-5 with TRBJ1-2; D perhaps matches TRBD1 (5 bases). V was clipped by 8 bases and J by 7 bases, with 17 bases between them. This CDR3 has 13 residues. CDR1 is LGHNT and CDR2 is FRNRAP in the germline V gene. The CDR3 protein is CASRRWGVGGYTF. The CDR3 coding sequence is TGTGCTAGTAGACGGTGGGGGGTCGGTGGCTACACCTTC.

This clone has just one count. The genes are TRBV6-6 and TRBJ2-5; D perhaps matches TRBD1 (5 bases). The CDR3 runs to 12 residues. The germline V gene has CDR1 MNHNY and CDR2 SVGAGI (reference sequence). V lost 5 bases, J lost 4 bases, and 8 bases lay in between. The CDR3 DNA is TGTGCCAGCAGTCAGGGTGGAGAGACCCAGTACTTC. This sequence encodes CASSQGGETQYF.